The clone carrying this T cell receptor (beta chain) has just one count. The source of the sample is a study of blood T cell repertoires in COVID-19. Study-level background: Collection of acute and convalescent COVID-19 samples took place in the United States, Italy and Spain. The cDNA or gDNA used as material had been derived from T cells, B-cell-depleted T cells, or PBMCs.

Those enrolled in Seattle joined during active infection and were followed longitudinally afterward. The CDR3 consists of 13 residues. Germline V gives CDR1 MNHEY, CDR2 SMNVEV (reference sequence). V lost 10 bases and J lost 5, with 15 bases in between. In the original workflow: Reference gene primer amplification gave nucleated cell count estimates. Profiled with immunoSEQ multiplex PCR; TCRdb holds only in-frame clones, not every one. V, J and clone size derive from that table, while D and trimming were established from the DNA sequence. The profile covers roughly 480,000 clones, with 80% to 90% appearing a single time and about 0.91% taken by the ten largest.

The V call is TRBV27, the J call TRBJ1-5, with a tentative D call TRBD1 (5 bases). The sequenced material came from peripheral blood. The receptor comes from a man aged 18 to 30 with COVID-19, enrolled during active disease. The CDR3 here is CATSVGRDQPQHF. The CDR3 nucleotides read TGTGCCACCTCGGTGGGGCGAGATCAGCCCCAGCATTTT.